This T cell receptor beta chain was sequenced during a study of metastatic and nonmetastatic thyroid tumors. Study in general: Across peripheral blood and tumor or nodule tissue samples taken from malignant and benign thyroid patients, the repertoires were compared with one another.

With MiXCR, TCRdb called clones anew from the PCR reads. This sample has around 20,000 clones, with approximately 22% found just once. Prior to thyroid surgery, none of the patients had received any treatment. The length of the CDR3 is 12 residues. In germline, CDR1 is KGHSH, CDR2 LQKENI. Trimming shortened V by 8 bases and J by 1 base, and 8 bases separated the two germline ends. The sequence came from a male donor with papillary thyroid cancer or a benign thyroid nodule (not recorded which). Some clones in this sample may be carry-over from other donors' samples. The sequenced sample consisted of blood. The chain is built from TRBV18 and TRBJ1-1, with D unresolved. Here the CDR3 reads CASKNSNTEAFF. The CDR3 bases are TGTGCCAGCAAAAATTCGAACACTGAAGCTTTCTTT.